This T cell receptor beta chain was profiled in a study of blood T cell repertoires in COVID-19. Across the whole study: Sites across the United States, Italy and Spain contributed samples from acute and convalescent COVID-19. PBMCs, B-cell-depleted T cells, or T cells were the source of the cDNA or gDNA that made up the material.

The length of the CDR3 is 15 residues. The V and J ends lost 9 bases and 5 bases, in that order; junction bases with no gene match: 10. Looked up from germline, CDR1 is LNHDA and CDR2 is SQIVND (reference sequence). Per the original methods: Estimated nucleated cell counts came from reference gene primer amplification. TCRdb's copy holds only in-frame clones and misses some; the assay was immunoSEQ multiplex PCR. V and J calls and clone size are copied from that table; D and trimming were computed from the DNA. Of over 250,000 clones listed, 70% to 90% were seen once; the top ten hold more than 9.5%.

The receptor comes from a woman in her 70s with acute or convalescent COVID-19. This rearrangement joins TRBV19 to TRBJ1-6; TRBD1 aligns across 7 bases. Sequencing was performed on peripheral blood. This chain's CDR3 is CASRTGRLDNSPLHF. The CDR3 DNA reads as TGTGCCAGCCGGACAGGCCGACTGGATAATTCACCCCTCCACTTT.